Listed below are T cell receptor beta chains from one sample, sequenced in a study of blood T cell repertoires in COVID-19. Sequenced by immunoSEQ multiplex PCR; TCRdb stores in-frame clones only, minus some. The data show about 160,000 clones, 65% to 85% seen once. The material sequenced was PBMCs or T cells enriched from blood (not recorded which). All receptors derive from a woman between 40 and 55 years old with acute COVID-19. Each CDR3 is given with its conserved first and last residue. A D gene is named only where the DNA matches it firmly. Expanded clones are given a class, and other clones once, few, many or no size at all.

once	TRBD2	TRBV3-1/TRBV3-2	TRBJ2-3	TGTGCCAGCAGCCATGGACCAGGACTAGCGGACGGCCCTGCGCAGTATTTT	CASSHGPGLADGPAQYF
NA	NA	TRBV2	TRBJ1-2	TGTGCCAGCACCCAAATGGGGGCAGGCTATGGCTACACCTTC	CASTQMGAGYGYTF
NA	NA	TRBV7-2	TRBJ2-7	TGTGCCTCTGGAAAAGGCGGGAAGGGCTACGAGCAGTACTTC	CASGKGGKGYEQYF
NA	NA	TRBV7-8	TRBJ2-3	TGTGCCAGCAGCTTAGGCGGGGATCGCACAGATACGCAGTATTTT	CASSLGGDRTDTQYF
NA	TRBD1	TRBV9	TRBJ2-7	TGTGCCAGCAGCGCCCTAGACAGGGGTCGGGACGAGCAGTACTTC	CASSALDRGRDEQYF
few	NA	TRBV6-1	TRBJ1-6	TGTGCCAGCAGTGAAGCCGCAGGGGACCTAAATTCACCCCTCCACTTT	CASSEAAGDLNSPLHF
NA	NA	TRBV2	TRBJ2-7	TGTGCCAGCAGTGACGCGGGCATCTCCTACGAGCAGTACTTC	CASSDAGISYEQYF
NA	NA	TRBV5-4	TRBJ2-4	TGTGCCAGCAGCTTAGCGACTAGTAAAAACATTCAGTACTTC	CASSLATSKNIQYF
once	TRBD1	TRBV5-4	TRBJ1-2	TGTGCCAGCAGCACCGACAGGGGGGTAGGCTACACCTTC	CASSTDRGVGYTF
NA	TRBD1	TRBV19	TRBJ1-2	TGTGCCAGTAGTATAGCCGGGACAGGGGTCTATGGCTACACCTTC	CASSIAGTGVYGYTF